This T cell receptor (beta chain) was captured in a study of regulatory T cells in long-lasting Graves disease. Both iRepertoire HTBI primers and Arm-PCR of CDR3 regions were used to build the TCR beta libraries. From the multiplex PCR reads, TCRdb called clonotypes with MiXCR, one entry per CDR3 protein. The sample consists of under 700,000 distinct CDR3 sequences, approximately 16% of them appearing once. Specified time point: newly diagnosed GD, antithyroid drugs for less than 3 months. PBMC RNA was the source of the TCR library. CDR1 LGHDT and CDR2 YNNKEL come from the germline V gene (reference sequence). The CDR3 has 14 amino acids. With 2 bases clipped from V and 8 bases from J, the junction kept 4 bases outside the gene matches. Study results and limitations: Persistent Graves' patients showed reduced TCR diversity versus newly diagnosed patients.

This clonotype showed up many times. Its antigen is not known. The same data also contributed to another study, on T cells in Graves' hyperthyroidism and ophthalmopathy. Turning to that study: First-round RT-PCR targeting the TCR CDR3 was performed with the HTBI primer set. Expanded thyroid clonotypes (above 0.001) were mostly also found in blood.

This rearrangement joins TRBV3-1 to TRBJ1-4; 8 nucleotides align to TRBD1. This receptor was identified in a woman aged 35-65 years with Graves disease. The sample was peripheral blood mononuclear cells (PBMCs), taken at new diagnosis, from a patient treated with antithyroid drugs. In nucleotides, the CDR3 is TGTGCCAGCAGCCAAAAGTCAGGGGGCGAAAAACTGTTTTTT. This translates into CASSQKSGGEKLFF.